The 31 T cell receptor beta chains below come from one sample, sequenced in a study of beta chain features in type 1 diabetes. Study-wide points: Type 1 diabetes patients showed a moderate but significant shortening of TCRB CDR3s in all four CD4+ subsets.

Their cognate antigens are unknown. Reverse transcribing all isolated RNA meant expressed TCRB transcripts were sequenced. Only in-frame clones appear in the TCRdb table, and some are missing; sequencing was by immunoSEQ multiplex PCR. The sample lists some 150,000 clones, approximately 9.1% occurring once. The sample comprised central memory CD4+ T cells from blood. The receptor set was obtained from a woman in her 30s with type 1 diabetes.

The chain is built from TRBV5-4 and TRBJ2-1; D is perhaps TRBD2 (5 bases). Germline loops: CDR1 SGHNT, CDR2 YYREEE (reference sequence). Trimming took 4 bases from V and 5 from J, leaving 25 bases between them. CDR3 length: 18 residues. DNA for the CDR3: TGTGCCAGCAGCCAAGATTATCGCGGGTACAGCAAAGACAATGAGCAGTTCTTC. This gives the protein CASSQDYRGYSKDNEQFF.

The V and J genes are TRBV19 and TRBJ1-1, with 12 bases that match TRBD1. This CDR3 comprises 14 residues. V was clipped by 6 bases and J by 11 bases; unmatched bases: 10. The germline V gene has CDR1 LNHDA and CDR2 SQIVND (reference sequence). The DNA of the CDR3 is TGTGCCAGTAGCCCAACGGGACAGGGGGCGAGGGCTTTCTTT. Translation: CASSPTGQGARAFF.

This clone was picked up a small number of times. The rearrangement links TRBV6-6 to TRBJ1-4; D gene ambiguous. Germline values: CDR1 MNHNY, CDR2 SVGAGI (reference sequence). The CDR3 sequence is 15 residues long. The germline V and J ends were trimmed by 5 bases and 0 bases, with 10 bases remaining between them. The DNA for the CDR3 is TGTGCCAGCAGTAGTTTAGATGCAACTAATGAAAAACTGTTTTTT. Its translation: CASSSLDATNEKLFF.

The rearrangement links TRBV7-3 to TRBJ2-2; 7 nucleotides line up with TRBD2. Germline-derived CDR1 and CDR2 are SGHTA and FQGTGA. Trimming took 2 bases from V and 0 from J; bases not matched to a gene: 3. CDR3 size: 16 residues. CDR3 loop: CASSLLAAANTGELFF. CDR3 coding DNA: TGTGCCAGCAGCTTACTAGCGGCCGCGAACACCGGGGAGCTGTTTTTT.

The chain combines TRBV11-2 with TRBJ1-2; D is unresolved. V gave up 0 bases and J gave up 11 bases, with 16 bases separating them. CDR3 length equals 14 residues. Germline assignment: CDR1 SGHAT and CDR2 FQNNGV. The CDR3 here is CASSLERFLPGYTF. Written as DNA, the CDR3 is TGTGCCAGCAGCTTAGAGAGGTTTCTACCGGGGTACACCTTC.

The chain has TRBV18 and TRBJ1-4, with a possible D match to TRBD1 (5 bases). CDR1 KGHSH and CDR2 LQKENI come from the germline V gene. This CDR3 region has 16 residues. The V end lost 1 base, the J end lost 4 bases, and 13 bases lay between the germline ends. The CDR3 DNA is TGTGCCAGCTCACCACAGGGGATGAAGGGTAATGAAAAACTGTTTTTT. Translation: CASSPQGMKGNEKLFF. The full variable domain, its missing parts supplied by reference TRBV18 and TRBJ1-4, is NAGVMQNPRHLVRRRGQEARLRCSPMKGHSHVYWYRQLPEEGLKFMVYLQKENIIDESGMPKERFSAEFPKEGPSILRIQQVVRGDSAAYFCASSPQGMKGNEKLFFGSGTQLSVL.

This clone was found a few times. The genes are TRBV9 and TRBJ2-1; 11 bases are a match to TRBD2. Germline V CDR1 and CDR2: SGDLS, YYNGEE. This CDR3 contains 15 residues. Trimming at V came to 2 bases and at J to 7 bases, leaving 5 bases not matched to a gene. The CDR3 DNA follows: TGTGCCAGCAGCGTGGGACTAGCGGAAGGGAATGAGCAGTTCTTC. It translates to CASSVGLAEGNEQFF.

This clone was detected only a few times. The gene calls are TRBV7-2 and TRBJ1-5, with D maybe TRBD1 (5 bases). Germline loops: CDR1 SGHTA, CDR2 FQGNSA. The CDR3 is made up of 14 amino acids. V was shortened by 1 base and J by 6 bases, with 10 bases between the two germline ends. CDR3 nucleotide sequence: TGTGCCAGCAGCTTAGGCAGGGTGGGTCAGCCCCAGCATTTT. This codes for CASSLGRVGQPQHF.

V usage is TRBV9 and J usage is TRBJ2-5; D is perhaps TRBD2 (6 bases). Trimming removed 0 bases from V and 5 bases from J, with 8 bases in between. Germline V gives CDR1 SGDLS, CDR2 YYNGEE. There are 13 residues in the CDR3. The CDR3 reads CASSVGGVETQYF. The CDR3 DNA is TGTGCCAGCAGCGTAGGGGGGGTGGAGACCCAGTACTTC.

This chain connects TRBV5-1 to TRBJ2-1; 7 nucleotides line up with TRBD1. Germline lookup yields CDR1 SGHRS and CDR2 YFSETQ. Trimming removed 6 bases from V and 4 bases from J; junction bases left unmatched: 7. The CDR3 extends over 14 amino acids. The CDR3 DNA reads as TGCGCCAGCACCCCAGGGGACAGTTACAATGAGCAGTTCTTC. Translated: CASTPGDSYNEQFF.

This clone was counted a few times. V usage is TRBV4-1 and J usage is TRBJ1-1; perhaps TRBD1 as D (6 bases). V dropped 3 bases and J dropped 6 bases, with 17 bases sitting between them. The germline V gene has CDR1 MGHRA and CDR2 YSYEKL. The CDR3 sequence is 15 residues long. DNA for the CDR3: TGCGCCAGCAGCCAGTCACCAGGGGCGGTTTCTGAAGCTTTCTTT. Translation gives CASSQSPGAVSEAFF.

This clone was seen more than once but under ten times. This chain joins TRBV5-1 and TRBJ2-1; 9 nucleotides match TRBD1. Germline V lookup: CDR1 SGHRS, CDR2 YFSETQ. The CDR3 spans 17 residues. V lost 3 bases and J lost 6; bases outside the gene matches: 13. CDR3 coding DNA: TGCGCCAGCAGCTCCACGGTTGGGACAGGGTCTGTCAATGAGCAGTTCTTC. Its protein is CASSSTVGTGSVNEQFF.

CDR3 sequence: CASSKTGGYGYTF. The CDR3 coding sequence is TGTGCCAGCAGTAAGACAGGCGGCTATGGCTACACCTTC. The J gene is TRBJ1-2, the V gene TRBV28; weak D call: TRBD1 (6 bases). The V gene's germline CDR1 is MDHEN and CDR2 SYDVKM. The CDR3 is made up of 13 amino acids. The V and J ends lost 5 bases and 4 bases respectively, with 11 bases between them.

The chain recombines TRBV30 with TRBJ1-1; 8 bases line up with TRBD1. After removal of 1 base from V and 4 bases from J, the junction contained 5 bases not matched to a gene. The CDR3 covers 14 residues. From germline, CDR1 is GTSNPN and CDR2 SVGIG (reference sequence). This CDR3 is CAWSGTTGATEAFF. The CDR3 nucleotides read TGTGCCTGGAGTGGAACGACAGGGGCCACTGAAGCTTTCTTT.

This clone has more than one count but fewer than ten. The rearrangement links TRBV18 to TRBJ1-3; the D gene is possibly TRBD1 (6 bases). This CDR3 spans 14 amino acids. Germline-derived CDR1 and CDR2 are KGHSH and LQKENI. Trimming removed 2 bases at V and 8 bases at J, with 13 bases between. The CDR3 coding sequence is TGTGCCAGCTCACCATACAGGGACGGAGACACCATATATTTT. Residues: CASSPYRDGDTIYF.

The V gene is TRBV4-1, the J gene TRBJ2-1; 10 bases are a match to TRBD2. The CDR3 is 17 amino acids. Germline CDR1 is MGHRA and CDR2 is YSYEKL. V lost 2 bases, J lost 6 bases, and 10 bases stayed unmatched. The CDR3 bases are TGCGCCAGCAGCCAAAAGTCTCTAGCGGGAGCAGGCAATGAGCAGTTCTTC. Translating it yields CASSQKSLAGAGNEQFF.

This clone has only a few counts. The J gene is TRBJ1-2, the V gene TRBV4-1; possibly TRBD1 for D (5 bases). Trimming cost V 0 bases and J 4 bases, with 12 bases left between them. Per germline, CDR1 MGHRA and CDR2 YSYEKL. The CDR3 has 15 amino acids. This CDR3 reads CASSQDREGIYGYTF. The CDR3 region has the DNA TGCGCCAGCAGCCAAGACAGGGAAGGGATCTATGGCTACACCTTC.

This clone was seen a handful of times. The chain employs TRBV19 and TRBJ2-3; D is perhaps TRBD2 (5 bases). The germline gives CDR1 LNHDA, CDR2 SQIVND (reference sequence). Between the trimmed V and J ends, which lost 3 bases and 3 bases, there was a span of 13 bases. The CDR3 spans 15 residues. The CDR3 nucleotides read TGTGCCAGTAGTATTAGCGAGGCCCTGACAGATACGCAGTATTTT. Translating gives CASSISEALTDTQYF. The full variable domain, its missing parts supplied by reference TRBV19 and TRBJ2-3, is DGGITQSPKYLFRKEGQNVTLSCEQNLNHDAMYWYRQDPGQGLRLIYYSQIVNDFQKGDIAEGYSVSREKKESFPLTVTSAQKNPTAFYLCASSISEALTDTQYFGPGTRLTVL.

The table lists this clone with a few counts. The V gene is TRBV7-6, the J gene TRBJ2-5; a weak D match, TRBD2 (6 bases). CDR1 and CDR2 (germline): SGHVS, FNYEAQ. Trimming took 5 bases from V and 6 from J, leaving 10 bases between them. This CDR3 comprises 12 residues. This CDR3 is CASSGTGKTQYF. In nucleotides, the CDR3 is TGTGCCAGCAGCGGGACTGGAAAGACCCAGTACTTC. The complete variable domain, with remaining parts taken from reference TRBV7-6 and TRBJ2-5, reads GAGVSQSPRYKVTKRGQDVALRCDPISGHVSLYWYRQALGQGPEFLTYFNYEAQQDKSGLPNDRFSAERPEGSISTLTIQRTEQRDSAMYRCASSGTGKTQYFGPGTRLLVL.

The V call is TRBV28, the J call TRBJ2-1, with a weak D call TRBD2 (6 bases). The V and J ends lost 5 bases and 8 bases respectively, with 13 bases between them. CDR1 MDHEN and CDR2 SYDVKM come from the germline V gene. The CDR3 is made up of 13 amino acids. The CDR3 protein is CASSPTGTYEQFF. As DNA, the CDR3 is TGTGCCAGCAGTCCCACCGGGACTTATGAGCAGTTCTTC.

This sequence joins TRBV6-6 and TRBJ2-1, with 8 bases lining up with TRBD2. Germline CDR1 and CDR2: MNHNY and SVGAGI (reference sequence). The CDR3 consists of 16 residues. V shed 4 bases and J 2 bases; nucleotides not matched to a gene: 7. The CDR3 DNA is TGTGCCAGCAGTTCCCCCGGAGCGGGAGCCTACAATGAGCAGTTCTTC. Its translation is CASSSPGAGAYNEQFF.

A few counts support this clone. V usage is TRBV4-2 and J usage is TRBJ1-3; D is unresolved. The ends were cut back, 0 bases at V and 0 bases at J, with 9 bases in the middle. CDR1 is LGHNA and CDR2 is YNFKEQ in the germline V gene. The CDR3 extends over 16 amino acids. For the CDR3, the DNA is TGTGCCAGCAGCCAAGAGTCCGCGAACTCTGGAAACACCATATATTTT. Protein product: CASSQESANSGNTIYF.

The CDR3: CASSSGQGAAGANVLTF. The CDR3 DNA follows: TGTGCCAGCAGCTCGGGACAGGGGGCGGCTGGGGCCAACGTCCTGACTTTC. The gene calls are TRBV7-9 and TRBJ2-6, with TRBD1 matching 12 bases. The CDR3 spans 17 residues. Germline assignment: CDR1 SEHNR and CDR2 FQNEAQ (reference sequence). V shed 4 bases and J 2 bases; nucleotides not matched to a gene: 3. The entire variable domain, with the rest obtained from reference TRBV7-9 and TRBJ2-6, is as follows: DTGVSQNPRHKITKRGQNVTFRCDPISEHNRLYWYRQTLGQGPEFLTYFQNEAQLEKSRLLSDRFSAERPKGSFSTLEIQRTEQGDSAMYLCASSSGQGAAGANVLTFGAGSRLTVL.

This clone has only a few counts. This CDR3 is CASIPGQGQETQYF. CDR3 DNA: TGCGCCAGCATCCCTGGACAGGGGCAAGAGACCCAGTACTTC. The V gene is TRBV5-1, the J gene TRBJ2-5; 9 positions match TRBD1. This CDR3 is built from 14 residues. Germline CDR1 reads SGHRS; CDR2 reads YFSETQ. V gave up 6 bases and J gave up 2 bases; unmatched junction bases: 5.

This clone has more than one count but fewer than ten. The CDR3 loop reads CASSPWGREGSNEQFF. The CDR3 nucleotides are TGCGCCAGCAGCCCATGGGGGCGGGAGGGCAGTAATGAGCAGTTCTTC. The chain combines TRBV5-1 with TRBJ2-1; TRBD2 matches at 9 bases. In germline, CDR1 is SGHRS, CDR2 YFSETQ. The V and J ends lost 4 bases and 7 bases, in that order; junction bases with no gene match: 12. This CDR3 contains 16 residues.

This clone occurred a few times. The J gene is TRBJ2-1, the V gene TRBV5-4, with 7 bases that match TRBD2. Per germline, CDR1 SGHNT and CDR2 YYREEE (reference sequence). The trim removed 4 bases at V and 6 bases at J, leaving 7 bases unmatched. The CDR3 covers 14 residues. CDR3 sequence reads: CASSTGDYVNEQFF. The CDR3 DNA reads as TGTGCCAGCAGCACCGGGGACTATGTCAATGAGCAGTTCTTC. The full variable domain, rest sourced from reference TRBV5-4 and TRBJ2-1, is ETGVTQSPTHLIKTRGQQVTLRCSSQSGHNTVSWYQQALGQGPQFIFQYYREEENGRGNFPPRFSGLQFPNYSSELNVNALELDDSALYLCASSTGDYVNEQFFGPGTRLTVL.

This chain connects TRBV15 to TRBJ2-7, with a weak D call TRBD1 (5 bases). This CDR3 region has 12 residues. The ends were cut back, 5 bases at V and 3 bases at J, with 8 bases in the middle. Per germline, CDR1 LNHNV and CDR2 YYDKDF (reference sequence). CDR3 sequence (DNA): TGTGCCACCAGCGACAGCAGCTACGAGCAGTACTTC. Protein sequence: CATSDSSYEQYF.

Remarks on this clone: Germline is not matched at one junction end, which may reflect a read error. CDR3 DNA sequence: TGCGCCAGCAGCCAAGATTTTAGTGTTCGGAGGGTCTTC. Encoded protein: CASSQDFSVRRVF. The J gene is TRBJ1-2, the V gene TRBV4-1; no firm D call. Germline V gene sequence: CDR1 MGHRA, CDR2 YSYEKL. CDR3 length: 13 residues.

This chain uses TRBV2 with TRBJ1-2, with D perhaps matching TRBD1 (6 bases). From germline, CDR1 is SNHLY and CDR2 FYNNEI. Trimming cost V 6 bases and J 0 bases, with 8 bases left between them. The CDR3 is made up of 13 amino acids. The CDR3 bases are TGTGCCAGCAGCAACAGGGCTAACTATGGCTACACCTTC. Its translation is CASSNRANYGYTF. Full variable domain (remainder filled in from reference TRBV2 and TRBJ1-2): EPEVTQTPSHQVTQMGQEVILRCVPISNHLYFYWYRQILGQKVEFLVSFYNNEISEKSEIFDDQFSVERPDGSNFTLKIRSTKLEDSAMYFCASSNRANYGYTFGSGTRLTVV.

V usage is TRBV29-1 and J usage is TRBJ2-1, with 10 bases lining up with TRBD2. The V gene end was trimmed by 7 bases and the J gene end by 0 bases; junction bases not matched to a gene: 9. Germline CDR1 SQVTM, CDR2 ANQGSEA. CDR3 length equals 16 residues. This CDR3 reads CSARHSGRSSYNEQFF. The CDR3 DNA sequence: TGCAGCGCCCGGCATAGCGGGAGGAGCTCCTACAATGAGCAGTTCTTC.

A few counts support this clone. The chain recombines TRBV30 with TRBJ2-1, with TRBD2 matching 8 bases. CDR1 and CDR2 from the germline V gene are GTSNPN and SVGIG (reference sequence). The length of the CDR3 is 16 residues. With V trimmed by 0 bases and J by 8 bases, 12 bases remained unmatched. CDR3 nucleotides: TGTGCCTGGAGTGTATGGGCACTAGCGGACAGATATGAGCAGTTCTTC. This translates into CAWSVWALADRYEQFF.